The subject of this entry is one T cell receptor beta chain. Profiled with immunoSEQ multiplex PCR; TCRdb holds only in-frame clones, not every one. The sample includes tens of thousands of clones, roughly 89% seen only once; the top ten take 1.9%. This CDR3 contains 15 residues. V was clipped by 7 bases and J by 0 bases; unmatched bases: 10. Per the germline V gene, CDR1 is SQVTM and CDR2 is ANQGSEA. This sample was included in a study of control samples from healthy donors and cancer patients. The sequencing input was PBMCs. The receptor comes from a woman aged 55-69 years with head and neck cancer. This chain connects TRBV29-1 to TRBJ2-5; the match to TRBD2 covers 8 bases. The CDR3 is CSGQKSGGYQETQYF. In DNA form, the CDR3 reads TGCAGCGGACAGAAAAGCGGGGGATACCAAGAGACCCAGTACTTC.